This T cell receptor (beta chain) stems from a study of blood T cell repertoires in COVID-19. Study-wide context: There were acute and convalescent COVID-19 samples, and they came from the United States, Italy and Spain. The analysed material was cDNA or gDNA that came from T cells, B-cell-depleted T cells, or PBMCs.

Original handling: Cell counts per sample came from amplifying reference gene primers. Sequenced by immunoSEQ multiplex PCR; TCRdb stores in-frame clones only, minus some. From that table come the V and J calls and clone size; the DNA was used to work out D and trimming. The repertoire holds approximately 77,000 clones, more than 80% seen once, with 2% in the top ten. J lost 3 bases, V lost 1 base, and 7 bases had no gene match. CDR1 LGHDT and CDR2 YNNKEL come from the germline V gene (reference sequence). CDR3 length: 16 residues. This TCR derives from a man between 25 and 39 years old with acute or convalescent COVID-19. Sample: peripheral blood. The chain employs TRBV3-1 (or the pseudogene TRBV3-2) and TRBJ1-2, with TRBD1 identical over 8 bases. The CDR3 spells CASSQGRQGNYYGYTF. For the CDR3, the DNA is TGTGCCAGCAGCCAAGGTCGACAGGGGAACTACTATGGCTACACCTTC.